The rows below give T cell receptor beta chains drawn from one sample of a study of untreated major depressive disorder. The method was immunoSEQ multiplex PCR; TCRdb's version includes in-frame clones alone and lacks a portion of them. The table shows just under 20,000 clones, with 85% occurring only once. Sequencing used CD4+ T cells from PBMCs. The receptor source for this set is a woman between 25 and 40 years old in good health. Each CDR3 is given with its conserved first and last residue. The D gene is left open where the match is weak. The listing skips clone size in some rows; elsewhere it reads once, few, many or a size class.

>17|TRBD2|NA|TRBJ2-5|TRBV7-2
TGTGCCAGCACCCTAGGACTAGCGGGAGGAGGCCAAGAGACCCAGTACTTC
CASTLGLAGGGQETQYF
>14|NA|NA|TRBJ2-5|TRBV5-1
TGCGCCAGCAGGGGGGGAGAAGGGCAAGAGACCCAGTACTTC
CASRGGEGQETQYF
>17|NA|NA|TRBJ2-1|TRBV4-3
TGCGCCAGCAGCCAAGATGTGGCAGGCTCTTCCTACAATGAGCAGTTCTTC
CASSQDVAGSSYNEQFF
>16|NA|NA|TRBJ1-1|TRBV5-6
TGTGCCAGCAGCCCGGGGATGGGGGAAATGAACACTGAAGCTTTCTTT
CASSPGMGEMNTEAFF
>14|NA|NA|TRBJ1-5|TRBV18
TGTGCCAGCTCACCACTACCAGCCAATCAGCCCCAGCATTTT
CASSPLPANQPQHF
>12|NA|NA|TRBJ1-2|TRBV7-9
TGTGCCAGCAGCTTAAGGGGACATGGCTACACCTTC
CASSLRGHGYTF
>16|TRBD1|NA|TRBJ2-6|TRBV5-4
TGTGCCAGCAGCTCGGAAGGGGGCGCAGGGGCCAACGTCCTGACTTTC
CASSSEGGAGANVLTF
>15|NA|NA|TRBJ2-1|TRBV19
TGTGCCAGTAGTATAGGGGCCAGGACCTACAATGAGCAGTTCTTC
CASSIGARTYNEQFF
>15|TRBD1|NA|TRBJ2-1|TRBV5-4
TGTGCCAGCAGCGGGACAGGGGGCTCCTACAATGAGCAGTTCTTC
CASSGTGGSYNEQFF
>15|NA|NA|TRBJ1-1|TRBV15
TGTGCCACCAGCTCCTCCAGGTTACTGAACACTGAAGCTTTCTTT
CATSSSRLLNTEAFF
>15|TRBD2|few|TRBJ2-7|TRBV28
TGTGCCAGCAGTCCACTCCTAGCGGGAGACTACGAGCAGTACTTC
CASSPLLAGDYEQYF
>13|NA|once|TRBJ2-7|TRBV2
TGTGCCAGCAGTGCAGTAGGCTCCTACGAGCAGTACTTC
CASSAVGSYEQYF
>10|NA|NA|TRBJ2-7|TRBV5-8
TGTGCCAGCAGCTTGGCCTACAGTTACTTC
CASSLAYSYF
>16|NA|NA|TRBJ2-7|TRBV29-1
TGCAGCGTTGAAGATTTACTCAGGGGAGTTCGGTACGAGCAGTACTTC
CSVEDLLRGVRYEQYF
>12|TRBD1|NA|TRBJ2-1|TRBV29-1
TGCAGTACTAACAGGGGGCCGAATGAGCAGTTCTTC
CSTNRGPNEQFF
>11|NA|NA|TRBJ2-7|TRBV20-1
TGCAGTGTCTCAGGGCGGAACGAGCAGTACTTC
CSVSGRNEQYF
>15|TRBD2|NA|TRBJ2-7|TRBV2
TGTGCCAGCAGGACTAGCGGGGCCGGCTCCTACGAGCAGTACTTC
CASRTSGAGSYEQYF
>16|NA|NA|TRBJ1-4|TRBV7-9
TGTGCCAGCAGCTTAGGAGTCCGGGACCTAAATGAAAAACTGTTTTTT
CASSLGVRDLNEKLFF
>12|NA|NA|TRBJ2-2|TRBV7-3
TGTGCCAGCAGCGGTTTGGATAGGGAGCTGTTTTTT
CASSGLDRELFF
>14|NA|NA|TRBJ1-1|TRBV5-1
TGCGCCAGCAGCTTGGTGGGGAGGGGCACTGAAGCTTTCTTT
CASSLVGRGTEAFF
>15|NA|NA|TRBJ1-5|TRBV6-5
TGTGCCAGCAGTCCCAAGGCGGGACATAATCAGCCCCAGCATTTT
CASSPKAGHNQPQHF
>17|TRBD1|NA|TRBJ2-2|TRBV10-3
TGTGCCATCAGGGGTGGATTTGGACAGGGGACAGGCGGGGAGCTGTTTTTT
CAIRGGFGQGTGGELFF
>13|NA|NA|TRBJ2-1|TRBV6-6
TGTGCCAGCAGTTCCACAGGGTACAATGAGCAGTTCTTC
CASSSTGYNEQFF
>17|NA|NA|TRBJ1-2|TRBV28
TGTGCCAGCACCCGCCGGATGACCTTTCTTCCTAACTATGGCTACACCTTC
CASTRRMTFLPNYGYTF
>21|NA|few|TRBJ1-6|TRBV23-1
TGCGCCAGCAGTCAAATGACCTTGGGACCGCAAAGGGTTGGGTTCAATTCACCCCTCCACTTT
CASSQMTLGPQRVGFNSPLHF
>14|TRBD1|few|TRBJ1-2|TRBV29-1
TGCAGCGTCGGGTTCCCAGGGGGCAACTATGGCTACACCTTC
CSVGFPGGNYGYTF
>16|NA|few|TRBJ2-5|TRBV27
TGTGCCAGCAGTCCTATTAGGACGACGTCACAAGAGACCCAGTACTTC
CASSPIRTTSQETQYF
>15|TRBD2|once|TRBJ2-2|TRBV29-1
TGCAGCGCTCAACAACTAGCGGGTCCCACCGGGGAGCTGTTTTTT
CSAQQLAGPTGELFF
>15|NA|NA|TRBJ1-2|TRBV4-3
TGCGCCAGCAGCCAAGATCTGACCGATTTTCATGGCTACACCTTC
CASSQDLTDFHGYTF
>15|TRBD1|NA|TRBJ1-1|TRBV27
TGTGCCAGCAGTTCGCGACAGGGTCCGAACACTGAAGCTTTCTTT
CASSSRQGPNTEAFF
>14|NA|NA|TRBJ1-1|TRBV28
TGTGCCAGCGGGGAACCCACCATGAACACTGAAGCTTTCTTT
CASGEPTMNTEAFF
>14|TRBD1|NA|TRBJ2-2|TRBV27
TGTGCCAGCAGTTTCAGGGGGCGGACCGGGGAGCTGTTTTTT
CASSFRGRTGELFF